This T cell receptor (beta chain) was profiled in a study of identical twins. This clonotype was observed a few times. There are 14 residues in the CDR3. The germline V gene has CDR1 SEHNR and CDR2 FQNEAQ (reference sequence). Trimming took 6 bases from V and 3 from J; bases not matched to a gene: 4. Healthy Caucasian donors formed the entire cohort. cDNA molecules carried unique molecular identifiers, and template switching added a universal primer site. TCRdb re-called the 5' RACE reads through MiXCR, storing one row per CDR3 protein. The data show 250,000 to 300,000 distinct CDR3 sequences, nearly 9.5% seen once. These data are also associated with another study on yellow fever vaccine responses in identical twins.

This clonotype was sampled from a woman aged 18-30 years in good health. The specimen sequenced was CD8+ T cells sorted from blood. The chain couples TRBV7-9 to TRBJ1-4; 7 bases fit TRBD1. CDR3 sequence: CASRSGTANEKLFF. Here the CDR3 DNA reads TGTGCCAGCAGGTCCGGGACAGCTAATGAAAAACTGTTTTTT.